A single sample gave rise to the 5 T cell receptor beta chains below, sequenced in a study of blood T cell repertoires in COVID-19. Generated by immunoSEQ multiplex PCR, the TCRdb table keeps only in-frame clones and is missing some. The repertoire consists of fewer than 250,000 clones, with 75% to 90% occurring once and the leading ten covering roughly 3%. Sequenced: peripheral blood. Source of these receptors: a young man with COVID-19, enrolled during active disease.

The chain has TRBV6-2 or TRBV6-3 and TRBJ1-5; D is possibly TRBD1 (5 bases). Trimming shortened V by 4 bases and J by 9 bases, and 34 bases separated the two germline ends. The CDR3 length is 20 residues. Germline CDR1 reads MNHEY; CDR2 reads SVGEGT. The CDR3 spells CASSSSRRGLSLNYGGPQHF. In DNA, the CDR3 is TGTGCCAGCAGTTCCTCTCGCCGGGGCCTATCCTTGAACTACGGGGGGCCCCAGCATTTT.

The chain uses TRBV7-2 and TRBJ2-7; no firm D call. CDR1 is SGHTA, CDR2 FQGNSA, per germline. The CDR3 extends over 14 amino acids. Trimming pared 3 bases from V and 3 bases from J, leaving 12 bases between. The chain's CDR3 is CASSFLSANYEQYF. DNA for the CDR3: TGTGCCAGCAGCTTTCTTTCCGCTAACTACGAGCAGTACTTC.

The CDR3 region is CASRGQTISYEQYF. CDR3 in DNA: TGCGCCAGCAGGGGACAGACCATCTCCTACGAGCAGTACTTC. This chain connects TRBV10-2 to TRBJ2-7; 7 bases align to TRBD1. The J segment lost 0 bases and the V segment lost 6 bases, leaving 5 bases of the junction unmatched. The germline CDR1 and CDR2 sequences are WSHSY and SAAADI. This CDR3 region has 14 residues.

This chain connects TRBV7-2 to TRBJ2-7; D gene uncertain. Germline assignment: CDR1 SGHTA and CDR2 FQGNSA. V gave up 0 bases and J gave up 4 bases, with 13 bases separating them. The CDR3 contains 15 residues. The CDR3 DNA sequence: TGTGCCAGCAGCTTAGCCGTACAGTTTTCTTACGAGCAGTACTTC. Its translation: CASSLAVQFSYEQYF.

The rearrangement uses TRBV7-2 and TRBJ2-7, with 8 nucleotides matching TRBD2. The CDR3 length is 16 residues. Germline V lookup: CDR1 SGHTA, CDR2 FQGNSA. V was clipped by 6 bases and J by 3 bases; unmatched bases: 13. CDR3 DNA sequence: TGTGCCAGCAGGCTAAAGCATGTAGCGGGGATCTACGAGCAGTACTTC. As protein: CASRLKHVAGIYEQYF.